These T cell receptor beta chains were read from a single sample in a study. TCRdb processed the RT-PCR reads anew with MiXCR; each CDR3 protein has one entry. The table has more than 600,000 distinct CDR3 sequences, 12% to 15% seen once; the top ten hold around 3.3%. What was sequenced was memory CD4+ T cells from blood. The receptors come from a female donor in good health, serving as a healthy control. The CDR3 runs from the conserved cysteine through the conserved F or W. D genes are given only for firm matches. Expanded clones are given a class, and other clones once, few, many or no size at all.

abundance	v_gene	d_gene	j_gene	CDR3aa	CDR3nt
-	TRBV27	-	TRBJ2-3	CASSLKASAEDTQYF	TGTGCCAGCAGTTTAAAAGCTAGCGCAGAAGATACGCAGTATTTT
many	TRBV7-3	-	TRBJ2-3	CASSLGVTSTDTQYF	TGTGCCAGCAGCTTAGGGGTAACTAGCACAGATACGCAGTATTTT
once	TRBV7-3	-	TRBJ2-1	CASSLSRDSYNEQFF	TGTGCCAGCAGCTTATCCCGAGACTCGTACAATGAGCAGTTCTTC
-	TRBV7-8	-	TRBJ2-1	CASSLVGAAESDEQFF	TGTGCCAGCAGCTTAGTAGGAGCGGCGGAATCCGATGAGCAGTTCTTC
few	TRBV29-1	-	TRBJ1-2	CSVVQGGDGYTF	TGCAGCGTTGTACAGGGCGGGGATGGCTACACCTTC
many	TRBV10-3	TRBD1	TRBJ2-7	CATGTAAYEQYF	TGTGCCACCGGGACAGCAGCTTACGAGCAGTACTTC
many	TRBV20-1	TRBD1	TRBJ1-1	CSAPDDRAAEAFF	TGCAGTGCTCCCGACGACAGGGCGGCTGAAGCTTTCTTT
-	TRBV9	TRBD2	TRBJ2-5	CASSVAAGGPVGTQYF	TGTGCCAGCAGCGTAGCGGCGGGAGGGCCGGTTGGGACCCAGTACTTC
many	TRBV30	-	TRBJ2-3	CAWALAETQYF	TGTGCCTGGGCGCTAGCAGAGACGCAGTATTTT
-	TRBV6-5	TRBD1	TRBJ1-6	CASGSDRVGTSPLHF	TGTGCCAGCGGTTCCGACAGGGTAGGGACATCACCCCTCCACTTT
few	TRBV15	-	TRBJ1-1	CATTVQGFTEAFF	TGTGCCACCACCGTACAGGGATTCACTGAAGCTTTCTTT
many	TRBV6-5	-	TRBJ2-7	CASSYQRNYEQYF	TGTGCCAGCAGTTACCAGCGGAACTACGAGCAGTACTTC
many	TRBV12-3/TRBV12-4	-	TRBJ1-2	CASSLSGSGYTF	TGTGCCAGCAGTTTATCCGGAAGTGGCTACACCTTC
few	TRBV6-4	-	TRBJ1-1	CASSRQEGNTEAFF	TGTGCCAGCAGTAGACAGGAGGGAAACACTGAAGCTTTCTTT
few	TRBV5-6	TRBD1	TRBJ1-1	CASSTKGQGITEAFF	TGTGCCAGCAGCACAAAAGGACAGGGGATCACTGAAGCTTTCTTT
many	TRBV10-3	-	TRBJ1-2	CAIKDRNYGYTF	TGTGCCATCAAGGACAGAAACTATGGCTACACCTTC
few	TRBV4-2	TRBD1	TRBJ1-1	CASSPRGRGRGSNTEAFF	TGTGCCAGCAGCCCCAGAGGCAGGGGGCGCGGCTCCAACACTGAAGCTTTCTTT
-	TRBV20-1	-	TRBJ1-2	CSARDSGREGSYTF	TGCAGTGCTAGAGATTCGGGCAGGGAAGGAAGCTACACCTTC
-	TRBV19	-	TRBJ2-7	CASSIGRSSYEQYF	TGTGCCAGTAGTATTGGCCGGAGCTCCTACGAGCAGTACTTC
few	TRBV29-1	TRBD1	TRBJ1-2	CSVVAGQGRYTF	TGCAGCGTTGTGGCGGGACAGGGTCGATACACCTTC
many	TRBV5-6	-	TRBJ2-4	CASSLAGQNIQYF	TGTGCCAGCAGCTTGGCCGGACAGAACATTCAGTACTTC
few	TRBV7-9	TRBD2	TRBJ2-3	CASSFGQAGGATDTQYF	TGTGCCAGCAGCTTCGGCCAAGCGGGAGGCGCCACAGATACGCAGTATTTT
few	TRBV9	-	TRBJ1-1	CASSVVHEGREAFF	TGTGCCAGCAGCGTAGTGCATGAGGGCAGGGAAGCTTTCTTT
few	TRBV7-2	-	TRBJ1-1	CASSLHDTEAFF	TGTGCCAGCAGCTTACATGACACTGAAGCTTTCTTT